This TCR beta chain derives from a study of OX40 agonist ivuxolimab in advanced cancers. Sequencing was performed with immunoSEQ multiplex PCR; in TCRdb, only in-frame clones are kept and a portion is missing. The data contain 65,000 to 70,000 clones, roughly 81% of them singletons. Germline loops: CDR1 SGHTA, CDR2 FQGTGA. The V end was cut by 1 base, the J end by 4 bases, with 17 bases between. This CDR3 is built from 18 residues. This clone was counted once. Specimen: CD4+ or CD8+ T cells sorted from blood, collected in a trial of the OX40 agonist ivuxolimab. The receptor's source is an adult with an advanced solid tumor such as melanoma, head and neck, liver or kidney cancer. The V and J genes are TRBV7-3 and TRBJ2-6; D is uncertain. The CDR3 loop reads CASSLILGTLTGANVLTF. The CDR3 DNA sequence: TGTGCCAGCAGCTTAATCCTGGGAACCCTCACGGGGGCCAACGTCCTGACTTTC.